This entry lists 2 T cell receptor beta chains sequenced from one sample in a study of T cells after somatic rescue of genetic block. Using immunoSEQ multiplex PCR, the repertoire was profiled, and TCRdb retains in-frame clones only, with some absent. The sample consists of about 110,000 clones, 75% to 95% of them appearing once. Sequencing used peripheral blood mononuclear cells (PBMCs). All receptors derive from a woman aged 18-29 years.

V usage is TRBV19 and J usage is TRBJ1-1; D unresolved. The V end was cut by 9 bases, the J end by 1 base, with 18 bases between. CDR3 length: 15 residues. Germline assignment: CDR1 LNHDA and CDR2 SQIVND (reference sequence). The CDR3 protein is CASTAGVSANTEAFF. Written as DNA, the CDR3 is TGTGCCAGCACCGCCGGGGTCTCGGCGAACACTGAAGCTTTCTTT.

The chain recombines TRBV4-2 with TRBJ2-3, with a tentative D call TRBD2 (7 bases). V lost 1 base to trimming and J lost 2 bases, with 16 bases between them. The CDR3 runs to 17 residues. Germline V gene lookup returns CDR1 LGHNA and CDR2 YNFKEQ. The CDR3 coding sequence is TGTGCCAGCAGCCAAGGTCGGGCGGGGGCCCCCACAGATACGCAGTATTTT. Protein sequence: CASSQGRAGAPTDTQYF.